This T cell receptor beta chain was profiled in a study of blood T cells in healthy people across ages. General study results and limits: It was held that the diversity estimates obtained from one million T cells were underestimates. Older age went with lower TCR beta diversity per million T cells, in a roughly linear way. Since the PBMCs were unsorted, naive and antigen-experienced cells could not be conclusively compared.

Per germline, CDR1 DFQATT and CDR2 SNEGSKA (reference sequence). This CDR3 is 14 amino acids long. V was clipped by 1 base and J by 2 bases, with 12 bases between them. As for this clonotype: Its antigen is unknown.

Using a J-beta primer mix together with a sample-barcoded 5' primer, a second PCR was run for about 6 to 11 cycles. Each of the cDNA molecules was tagged by a template-switch adaptor with 12 random nucleotides. TCRdb analysed the 5' RACE reads with MiXCR anew, one entry per CDR3 protein. The sample carries some 900,000 distinct CDR3 sequences, around 49% recorded once. The sample taken for sequencing was blood. The receptor was derived from a man aged 30 to 45 in good health. The V gene is TRBV20-1, the J gene TRBJ2-7; D could derive from TRBD1 or TRBD2 (5 bases each). The CDR3 protein is CSARAGTGTYEQYF. The CDR3 nucleotides read TGCAGTGCTAGAGCCGGGACGGGAACCTACGAGCAGTACTTC.